Shown below are 4 T cell receptor beta chains from a single sample sequenced in a study of T cell responses to AZD1222 COVID-19 vaccine. The repertoire was sequenced with immunoSEQ multiplex PCR; TCRdb's copy has only in-frame clones and lacks some. Here the sample spans about 130,000 clones, over 85% being singletons. The sequencing used peripheral blood, collected 28 days after the second AZD1222 dose. The origin of the receptors is an adult who received the AZD1222 COVID-19 vaccine.

The chain is built from TRBV4-3 and TRBJ2-5; unclear D gene. The CDR3 sequence is 13 residues long. The germline V gene encodes CDR1 LGHNA and CDR2 YSLEER. Between the trimmed V and J ends, which lost 4 bases and 4 bases, there was a span of 10 bases. The CDR3 sequence: CASSLRTGETQYF. The CDR3 bases are TGCGCCAGCAGCCTTCGGACCGGAGAGACCCAGTACTTC.

This clone was counted once. The V and J genes are TRBV7-3 and TRBJ1-2; 7 positions match TRBD1. After removal of 0 bases from V and 2 bases from J, the junction contained 3 bases not matched to a gene. The germline V gene has CDR1 SGHTA and CDR2 FQGTGA. CDR3 length equals 15 residues. The CDR3 loop reads CASSLTRTGNYGYTF. The CDR3 bases are TGTGCCAGCAGCTTAACAAGGACAGGCAACTATGGCTACACCTTC.

The genes are TRBV28 and TRBJ1-1, with D uncertain. Germline V gene sequence: CDR1 MDHEN, CDR2 SYDVKM. The CDR3 totals 14 residues. V lost 4 bases and J lost 2, with 11 bases in between. CDR3 in amino acids: CASSSMGGNTEAFF. As DNA, the CDR3 is TGTGCCAGCAGTTCGATGGGAGGAAACACTGAAGCTTTCTTT.

CDR3 sequence (DNA): TGTGCCAGCAGTAAGACCGGGACGGCTGGAAACACCATATATTTT. Protein: CASSKTGTAGNTIYF. The chain couples TRBV6-5 to TRBJ1-3; D perhaps matches TRBD1 (5 bases). The CDR3 length is 15 residues. Trimming shortened V by 5 bases and J by 2 bases, and 13 bases separated the two germline ends. The V gene's germline CDR1 is MNHEY and CDR2 SVGAGI.